The next 17 T cell receptor beta chains were all read from a single sample in a study of blood T cell repertoires in COVID-19. Some clones are missing from TCRdb's copy, which holds only in-frame ones; the method was immunoSEQ multiplex PCR. This repertoire shows fewer than 250,000 clones, 83% found once; its top ten account for about 4.8%. Sequenced: PBMCs or T cells enriched from blood (not recorded which). All receptors derive from a woman in her fifties or sixties who had been exposed to COVID-19.

This chain links TRBV7-3 with TRBJ1-1, with 9 bases that match TRBD1. V was clipped by 3 bases and J by 11 bases; unmatched bases: 10. This CDR3 has 14 residues. Germline V gene sequence: CDR1 SGHTA, CDR2 FQGTGA. The CDR3 is CASSFKPGQGDAFF. The CDR3 nucleotides are TGTGCCAGCAGCTTTAAACCGGGACAGGGAGATGCTTTCTTT. Full variable domain (outside the CDR3, taken from reference TRBV7-3 and TRBJ1-1): GAGVSQTPSNKVTEKGKYVELRCDPISGHTALYWYRQSLGQGPEFLIYFQGTGAADDSGLPNDRFFAVRPEGSVSTLKIQRTERGDSAVYLCASSFKPGQGDAFFGQGTRLTVV.

The chain joins TRBV12-3 or TRBV12-4 to TRBJ1-2, with TRBD1 identical over 7 bases. Trimming cost V 3 bases and J 6 bases; bases outside gene matches: 1. The length of the CDR3 is 12 residues. CDR3 sequence (DNA): TGTGCCAGCAGTTTGACAGGGAATGGCTACACCTTC. This encodes CASSLTGNGYTF.

The sample holds many counts of this clone. The chain carries TRBV15 and TRBJ1-2, with 10 bases identical to TRBD1. Germline V gene data show CDR1 as LNHNV and CDR2 as YYDKDF (reference sequence). V was pared by 5 bases and J by 2 bases, with 8 bases of the junction left unmatched. This CDR3 spans 16 amino acids. CDR3 region: CATSRTGGGSNYGYTF. In DNA, the CDR3 is TGTGCCACCAGCCGGACAGGGGGAGGGTCAAACTATGGCTACACCTTC.

This chain uses TRBV14 with TRBJ1-3; D unresolved. This CDR3 has 14 residues. The V gene lost 4 bases and the J gene lost 2 bases, with 9 bases spanning the gap. Germline V CDR1 and CDR2: SGHDN, FVKESK. The CDR3 loop reads CASSPKIAGNTIYF. The CDR3 DNA reads TGTGCCAGCAGCCCCAAGATAGCTGGAAACACCATATATTTT.

The chain carries TRBV18 and TRBJ1-3; tentative D call: TRBD1 (6 bases). This CDR3 region has 15 residues. V shed 3 bases and J shed 4 bases, with 13 bases lying between them. Germline loops: CDR1 KGHSH, CDR2 LQKENI. This chain's CDR3 is CASSPVQGSGNTIYF. The DNA for the CDR3 is TGTGCCAGCTCACCCGTGCAGGGGTCCGGAAACACCATATATTTT.

This clone was seen just once. This chain uses TRBV10-3 with TRBJ2-1; 11 nucleotides agree with TRBD1. Germline lookup yields CDR1 ENHRY and CDR2 SYGVKD. J lost 7 bases, V lost 4 bases, and 6 bases had no gene match. This CDR3 comprises 15 residues. The CDR3 here is CAISGTGTGGNEQFF. DNA for the CDR3: TGTGCCATCAGTGGGACCGGGACAGGGGGAAATGAGCAGTTCTTC.

This chain uses TRBV10-2 with TRBJ1-1; D remains unclear. The CDR3 is made up of 13 amino acids. With 0 bases removed from V and 6 bases from J, the gap between germline ends came to 8 bases. Germline-derived CDR1 and CDR2 are WSHSY and SAAADI. This CDR3 reads CASSESAGAEAFF. The DNA of the CDR3 is TGCGCCAGCAGTGAGTCCGCAGGCGCTGAAGCTTTCTTT.

The chain is built from TRBV7-6 and TRBJ2-3, with D hard to call. V was cut by 0 bases and J by 2 bases, with 6 bases left in between. The germline V gene encodes CDR1 SGHVS and CDR2 FNYEAQ. The CDR3 consists of 14 residues. CDR3 in amino acids: CASSLAEATDTQYF. For the CDR3, the DNA is TGTGCCAGCAGCTTAGCCGAGGCCACAGATACGCAGTATTTT.

J is TRBJ2-7 and V is TRBV5-8; D not certain. Trimming took off 0 bases at V and 3 bases at J, with 4 bases between the two ends. CDR1 and CDR2 (germline): SGHTS, YDEGEE. The length of the CDR3 is 12 residues. The CDR3 region has the DNA TGTGCCAGCAGCTTGGGACACTACGAGCAGTACTTC. Translated: CASSLGHYEQYF. Full variable domain (outside the CDR3, taken from reference TRBV5-8 and TRBJ2-7): EAGVTQSPTHLIKTRGQQATLRCSPISGHTSVYWYQQALGLGLQFLLWYDEGEERNRGNFPPRFSGRQFPNYSSELNVNALELEDSALYLCASSLGHYEQYFGPGTRLTVT.

The chain is built from TRBV14 and TRBJ2-1, with D unresolved. Germline V gives CDR1 SGHDN, CDR2 FVKESK. This CDR3 has 15 residues. V lost 3 bases, J lost 0 bases, and 9 bases lay in between. CDR3 coding DNA: TGTGCCAGCAGCCATACCCACAGCTCCTACAATGAGCAGTTCTTC. Residues: CASSHTHSSYNEQFF.

The V call is TRBV11-2, the J call TRBJ1-5; D gene ambiguous. Germline CDR1 reads SGHAT; CDR2 reads FQNNGV. The length of the CDR3 is 12 residues. Trimming cost V 3 bases and J 7 bases, with 7 bases left between them. CDR3 bases: TGTGCCAGCAGCTTTACAGACCAGCCCCAGCATTTT. Protein product: CASSFTDQPQHF.

The J gene is TRBJ1-2, the V gene TRBV7-8; tentative D call: TRBD1 (5 bases). V was clipped by 1 base and J by 5 bases, with 14 bases between them. In germline, CDR1 is SGHVS, CDR2 FQNEAQ. The CDR3 runs 15 residues. The CDR3 spells CASSLVGRETYGYTF. The CDR3 DNA sequence: TGTGCCAGCAGCTTAGTGGGCAGGGAAACGTATGGCTACACCTTC.

The chain uses TRBV2 and TRBJ2-7; TRBD2 aligns across 9 bases. Per germline, CDR1 SNHLY and CDR2 FYNNEI. This CDR3 comprises 14 residues. V lost 7 bases, J lost 3 bases, and 7 bases stayed unmatched. The CDR3 sequence is CASKANSGGYEQYF. CDR3 bases: TGTGCCAGCAAGGCGAATAGCGGGGGCTACGAGCAGTACTTC.

V usage is TRBV18 and J usage is TRBJ1-4; 7 nucleotides line up with TRBD1. The CDR3 is 16 amino acids. Losses at the gene ends were 1 base for V and 8 bases for J; bases not matched to a gene: 10. CDR1 and CDR2 (germline): KGHSH, LQKENI. The DNA for the CDR3 is TGTGCCAGCTCACCACTTCGACAGGGCATGAAGGAAAAACTGTTTTTT. Protein sequence: CASSPLRQGMKEKLFF.

The chain combines TRBV5-4 with TRBJ2-2; D gene uncertain. V was trimmed by 2 bases and J by 2 bases, leaving 7 bases between them. CDR3 length equals 14 residues. The germline V gene has CDR1 SGHNT and CDR2 YYREEE (reference sequence). In DNA, the CDR3 is TGTGCCAGCAGCTTACAACCTAACACCGGGGAGCTGTTTTTT. It translates to CASSLQPNTGELFF. The entire variable domain, with the rest obtained from reference TRBV5-4 and TRBJ2-2, is as follows: ETGVTQSPTHLIKTRGQQVTLRCSSQSGHNTVSWYQQALGQGPQFIFQYYREEENGRGNFPPRFSGLQFPNYSSELNVNALELDDSALYLCASSLQPNTGELFFGEGSRLTVL.

The genes are TRBV29-1 and TRBJ1-4; 7 bases line up with TRBD1. The CDR3 loop spans 11 amino acids. Per the germline V gene, CDR1 is SQVTM and CDR2 is ANQGSEA. The V and J ends lost 4 bases and 7 bases, in that order; junction bases with no gene match: 0. CDR3 nucleotides: TGCAGCGTTGGACAGGGTGAAAAACTGTTTTTT. Translation gives CSVGQGEKLFF.

This clone was detected ten times or more. This sequence joins TRBV6-6 and TRBJ2-1, with 7 bases fitting TRBD1. This CDR3 is built from 15 residues. CDR1 and CDR2 (germline): MNHNY, SVGAGI (reference sequence). The J segment lost 8 bases and the V segment lost 2 bases, leaving 9 bases of the junction unmatched. The CDR3 sequence: CASSYGSTGLDEQFF. The CDR3 DNA follows: TGTGCCAGCAGTTACGGATCGACAGGGCTGGATGAGCAGTTCTTC.